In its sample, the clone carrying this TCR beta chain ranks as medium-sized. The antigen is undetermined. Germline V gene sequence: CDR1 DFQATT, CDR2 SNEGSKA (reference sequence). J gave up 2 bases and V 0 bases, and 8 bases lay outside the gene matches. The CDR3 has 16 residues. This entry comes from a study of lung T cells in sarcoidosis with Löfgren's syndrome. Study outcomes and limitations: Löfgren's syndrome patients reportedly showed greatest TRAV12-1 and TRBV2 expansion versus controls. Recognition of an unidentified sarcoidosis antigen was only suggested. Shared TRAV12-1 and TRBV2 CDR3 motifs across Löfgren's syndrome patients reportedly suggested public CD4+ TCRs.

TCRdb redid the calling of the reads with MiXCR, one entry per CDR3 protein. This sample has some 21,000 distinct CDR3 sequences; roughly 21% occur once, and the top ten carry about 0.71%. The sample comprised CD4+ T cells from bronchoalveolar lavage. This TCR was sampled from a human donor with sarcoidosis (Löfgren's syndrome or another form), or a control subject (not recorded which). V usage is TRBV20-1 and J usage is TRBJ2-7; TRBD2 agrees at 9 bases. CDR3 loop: CSARDPSAGGTYEQYF. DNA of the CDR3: TGCAGTGCTAGAGATCCGTCGGCGGGAGGGACCTACGAGCAGTACTTC.